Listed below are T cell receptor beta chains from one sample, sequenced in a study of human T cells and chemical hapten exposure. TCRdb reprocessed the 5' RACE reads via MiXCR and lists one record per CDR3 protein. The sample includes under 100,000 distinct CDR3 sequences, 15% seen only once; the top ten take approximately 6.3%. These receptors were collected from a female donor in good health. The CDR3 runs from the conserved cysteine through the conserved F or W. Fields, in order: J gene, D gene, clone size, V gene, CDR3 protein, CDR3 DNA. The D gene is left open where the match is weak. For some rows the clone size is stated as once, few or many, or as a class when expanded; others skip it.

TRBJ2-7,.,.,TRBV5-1,CASSEQGSSSYEQYF,TGCGCCAGCAGCGAACAGGGTTCCAGCTCCTACGAGCAGTACTTC
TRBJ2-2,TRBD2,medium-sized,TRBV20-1,CSARDRLAGGWNTGELFF,TGCAGTGCTAGAGATCGCCTAGCGGGAGGATGGAACACCGGGGAGCTGTTTTTT
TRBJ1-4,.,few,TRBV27,CASSLTGLEKLFF,TGTGCCAGCAGTTTAACAGGCCTAGAAAAACTGTTTTTT
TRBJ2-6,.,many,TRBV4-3,CASSQASSSSGANVLTF,TGCGCCAGCAGCCAAGCTTCCAGTTCCTCTGGGGCCAACGTCCTGACTTTC
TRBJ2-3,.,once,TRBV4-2,CASSQDARVSTDTQYF,TGTGCCAGCAGCCAAGATGCCAGAGTAAGCACAGATACGCAGTATTTT
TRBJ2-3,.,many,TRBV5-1,CASSFGQGAGTDTQYF,TGCGCCAGCAGCTTTGGACAGGGAGCGGGAACAGATACGCAGTATTTT
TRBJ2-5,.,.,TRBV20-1,CSALSNGGETQYF,TGCAGTGCTCTAAGTAATGGGGGAGAGACCCAGTACTTC
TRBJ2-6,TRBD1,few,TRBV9,CASSVARGPALGQGRKTGANVLTF,TGTGCCAGCAGCGTAGCTCGGGGCCCGGCGTTAGGACAGGGCCGAAAAACTGGGGCCAACGTCCTGACTTTC
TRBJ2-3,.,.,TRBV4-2,CASSQAVTDTQYF,TGTGCCAGCAGCCAGGCCGTAACAGATACGCAGTATTTT
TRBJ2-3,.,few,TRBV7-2,CASSIDGTSTDTQYF,TGTGCCAGCAGCATCGACGGAACTAGCACAGATACGCAGTATTTT
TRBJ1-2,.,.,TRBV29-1,CSVKGAEGNYGYTF,TGCAGCGTGAAAGGCGCTGAGGGAAACTATGGCTACACCTTC
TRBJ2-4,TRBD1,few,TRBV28,CASSDRDLAKNIQYF,TGTGCCAGCAGTGACAGGGATCTAGCCAAAAACATTCAGTACTTC
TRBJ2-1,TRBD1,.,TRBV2,CASSNTGGYSYNEQFF,TGTGCCAGCAGCAACACAGGGGGGTACTCCTACAATGAGCAGTTCTTC
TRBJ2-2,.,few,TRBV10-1,CASSASYTGELFF,TGCGCCAGCAGTGCTTCTTACACCGGGGAGCTGTTTTTT
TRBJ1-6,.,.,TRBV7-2,CASSLEGTRNSPLHF,TGTGCCAGCAGCTTAGAAGGGACCCGTAATTCACCCCTCCACTTT
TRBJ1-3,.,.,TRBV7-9,CASKGDGNTIYF,TGTGCCAGCAAGGGGGATGGAAACACCATATATTTT
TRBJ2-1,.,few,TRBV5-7,CASSFSGGGHGWSEQFF,TGTGCCAGCAGCTTCTCTGGAGGGGGTCACGGATGGAGTGAGCAGTTCTTC
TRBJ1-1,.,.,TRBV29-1,CSVGGSEMNTEAFF,TGCAGCGTTGGGGGGTCGGAAATGAACACTGAAGCTTTCTTT
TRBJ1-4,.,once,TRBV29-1,CSVGIGGSNEKLFF,TGCAGCGTTGGAATCGGGGGCAGTAATGAAAAACTGTTTTTT
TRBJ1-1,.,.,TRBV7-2,CASSLGPTMNTEAFF,TGTGCCAGCAGCTTGGGGCCTACTATGAACACTGAAGCTTTCTTT
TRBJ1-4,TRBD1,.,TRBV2,CASSTDRGATNEKLFF,TGTGCCAGCAGTACGGACAGGGGGGCAACTAATGAAAAACTGTTTTTT
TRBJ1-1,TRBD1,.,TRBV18,CASSNAGTVNTEAFF,TGTGCCAGCTCGAACGCGGGGACAGTGAACACTGAAGCTTTCTTT
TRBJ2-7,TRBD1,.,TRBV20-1,CSVSGTGISGSYEQYF,TGCAGTGTTTCCGGGACAGGCATTTCAGGTTCCTACGAGCAGTACTTC
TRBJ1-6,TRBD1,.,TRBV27,CASSWGQRNSPLHF,TGTGCCAGCAGTTGGGGACAGAGAAATTCACCCCTCCACTTT
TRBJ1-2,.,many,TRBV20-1,CSANRVGGYTF,TGCAGTGCTAACCGGGTGGGTGGCTACACCTTC
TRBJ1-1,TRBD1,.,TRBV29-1,CSVDPTGVNTEAFF,TGCAGCGTGGACCCGACAGGGGTGAACACTGAAGCTTTCTTT
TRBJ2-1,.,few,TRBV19,CASSRAEARYNEQFF,TGTGCCAGTAGTAGGGCGGAGGCTAGGTACAATGAGCAGTTCTTC
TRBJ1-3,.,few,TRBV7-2,CASSFFPGAGGNTIYF,TGTGCCAGCAGCTTTTTCCCAGGGGCTGGTGGAAACACCATATATTTT
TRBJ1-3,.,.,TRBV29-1,CSGLDGNSGNTIYF,TGCAGCGGCTTAGACGGGAACTCTGGAAACACCATATATTTT
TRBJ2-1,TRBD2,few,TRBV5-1,CASSLGTSSYNEQFF,TGCGCCAGCAGCTTGGGGACTAGCTCCTACAATGAGCAGTTCTTC
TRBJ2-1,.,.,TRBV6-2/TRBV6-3,CASSSSRDGKQFF,TGTGCCAGCAGTTCCAGCAGGGATGGGAAGCAGTTCTTC
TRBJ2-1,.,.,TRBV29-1,CSVTILAAGSNEQFF,TGCAGCGTTACAATACTAGCAGCGGGTTCCAATGAGCAGTTCTTC
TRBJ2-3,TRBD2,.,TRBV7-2,CASSLGGLALTDTQYF,TGTGCCAGCAGCTTAGGAGGACTAGCGCTTACAGATACGCAGTATTTT
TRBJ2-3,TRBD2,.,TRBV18,CASSQKAGEADTQYF,TGTGCCAGCTCTCAAAAGGCGGGAGAGGCAGATACGCAGTATTTT
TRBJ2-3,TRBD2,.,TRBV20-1,CSARDLSGGTQTAAGTDTQYF,TGCAGTGCTAGAGATTTGAGCGGGGGGACTCAGACGGCGGCTGGCACAGATACGCAGTATTTT
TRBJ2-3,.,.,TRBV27,CASSLRAGRTDTQYF,TGTGCCAGCAGTTTAAGGGCGGGGCGCACAGATACGCAGTATTTT
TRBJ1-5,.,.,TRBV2,CASSSEPGNNQPQHF,TGTGCCAGCAGCTCTGAACCGGGAAACAATCAGCCCCAGCATTTT
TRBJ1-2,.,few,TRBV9,CASSEQGPYGYTF,TGTGCCAGCAGCGAACAGGGCCCCTATGGCTACACCTTC
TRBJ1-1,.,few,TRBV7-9,CASSFEGGRGEAFF,TGTGCCAGCAGCTTTGAAGGAGGGAGGGGCGAAGCTTTCTTT